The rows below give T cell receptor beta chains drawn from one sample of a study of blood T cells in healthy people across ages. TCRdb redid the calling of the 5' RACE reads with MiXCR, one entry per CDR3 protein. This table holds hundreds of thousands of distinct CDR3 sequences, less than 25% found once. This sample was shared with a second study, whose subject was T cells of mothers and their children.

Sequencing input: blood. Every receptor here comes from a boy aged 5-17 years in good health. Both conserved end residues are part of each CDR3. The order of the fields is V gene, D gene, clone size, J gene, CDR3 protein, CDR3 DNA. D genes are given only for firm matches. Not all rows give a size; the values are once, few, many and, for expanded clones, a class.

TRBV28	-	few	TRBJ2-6	CASSSLTEPSSGANVLTF	TGTGCCAGCAGTTCACTAACAGAGCCCTCTTCTGGGGCCAACGTCCTGACTTTC
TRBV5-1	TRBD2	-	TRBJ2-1	CASSLDPGLAGGKPRNEQFF	TGCGCCAGCAGCTTGGACCCGGGACTAGCGGGAGGGAAACCTAGGAATGAGCAGTTCTTC
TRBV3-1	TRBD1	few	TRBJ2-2	CASSPTGVTGELFF	TGTGCCAGCAGCCCGACAGGGGTCACCGGGGAGCTGTTTTTT
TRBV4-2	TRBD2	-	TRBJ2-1	CASSQDPSGGANEQFF	TGTGCCAGCAGCCAAGATCCGAGCGGGGGGGCCAATGAGCAGTTCTTC
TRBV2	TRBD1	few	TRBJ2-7	CASSAPPGQAPTIVEQYF	TGTGCCAGCAGTGCCCCCCCGGGACAGGCCCCGACAATTGTGGAGCAGTACTTC
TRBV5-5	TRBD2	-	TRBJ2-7	CASSYLSGRVNEQYF	TGTGCCAGCAGCTATCTTAGCGGGAGGGTGAACGAGCAGTACTTC
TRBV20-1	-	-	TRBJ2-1	CSASVKTLSYNEQFF	TGCAGTGCTAGCGTGAAAACTCTCTCCTACAATGAGCAGTTCTTC
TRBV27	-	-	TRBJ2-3	CASGLNTDTQYF	TGTGCCAGCGGTTTGAACACAGATACGCAGTATTTT
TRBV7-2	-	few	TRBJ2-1	CASGLTKIEQFF	TGTGCCAGCGGCCTGACGAAGATAGAGCAGTTCTTC
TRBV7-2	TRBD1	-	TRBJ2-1	CASSMDRASYNEQFF	TGTGCCAGCAGCATGGACAGGGCCTCCTACAATGAGCAGTTCTTC
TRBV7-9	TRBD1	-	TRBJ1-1	CASSLGQGNEAFF	TGTGCCAGCAGCTTAGGACAGGGTAATGAAGCTTTCTTT
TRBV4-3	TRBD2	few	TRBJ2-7	CASSQEAVLAGGSILYEQYF	TGCGCCAGCAGCCAAGAAGCTGTACTTGCGGGGGGGTCAATACTTTACGAGCAGTACTTC
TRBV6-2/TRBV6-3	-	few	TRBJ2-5	CASSYLFTPGETQYF	TGTGCCAGCAGTTACTTGTTTACTCCGGGAGAGACCCAGTACTTC
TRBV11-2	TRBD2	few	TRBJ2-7	CASSLATSGGYEQYF	TGTGCCAGCAGCTTAGCGACTAGCGGCGGTTACGAGCAGTACTTC
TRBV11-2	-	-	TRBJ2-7	CASSSGTDIYEQYF	TGTGCCAGCAGCTCCGGGACGGACATCTACGAGCAGTACTTC
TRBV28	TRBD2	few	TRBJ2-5	CASSLTGLAARETQYF	TGTGCCAGCAGTTTAACGGGACTAGCCGCCAGGGAGACCCAGTACTTC
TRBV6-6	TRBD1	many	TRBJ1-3	CASRLDRERGNTIYF	TGTGCCAGCAGGCTTGACAGGGAGAGGGGAAACACCATATATTTT
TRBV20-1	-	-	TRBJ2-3	CGATTGGTDTQYF	TGCGGTGCTACGACAGGAGGCACAGATACGCAGTATTTT
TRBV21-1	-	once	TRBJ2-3	CASSKDEGAVDTQYF	TGTGCCAGCAGCAAAGACGAGGGGGCGGTAGATACGCAGTATTTT
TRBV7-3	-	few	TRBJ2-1	CASSPTRDSIYNEQFF	TGTGCCAGCAGCCCGACGCGGGACTCCATCTACAATGAGCAGTTCTTC
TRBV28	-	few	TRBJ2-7	CASNNLSDYEQYF	TGTGCCAGCAACAACCTCAGCGACTACGAGCAGTACTTC
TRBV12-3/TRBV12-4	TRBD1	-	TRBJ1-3	CASSPGTGFGNTIYF	TGTGCCAGCAGTCCCGGGACAGGGTTCGGAAACACCATATATTTT
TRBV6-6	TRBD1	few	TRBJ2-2	CASRTGGRGGELLF	TGTGCCAGCAGGACAGGGGGACGGGGCGGGGAGCTGCTTTTT
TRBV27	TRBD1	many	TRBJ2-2	CASRRQGATGELFF	TGTGCCAGCAGAAGACAGGGGGCAACCGGGGAGCTGTTTTTT
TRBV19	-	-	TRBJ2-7	CASSITAYGEQYF	TGTGCCAGTAGTATCACGGCGTATGGCGAGCAGTACTTC
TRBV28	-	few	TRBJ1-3	CASRGSSFSGNTIYF	TGTGCCAGTAGAGGTTCCTCCTTCTCTGGAAACACCATATATTTT
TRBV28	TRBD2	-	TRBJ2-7	CASSLRREGTYEQYF	TGTGCCAGCAGTTTACGGCGGGAGGGTACCTACGAGCAGTACTTC
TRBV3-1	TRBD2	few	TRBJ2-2	CASSQVGTSRGTGELFF	TGTGCCAGCAGCCAAGTGGGGACTAGCAGGGGCACCGGGGAGCTGTTTTTT
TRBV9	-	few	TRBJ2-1	CASSGEIYNEQFF	TGTGCCAGCAGCGGAGAGATCTACAATGAGCAGTTCTTC
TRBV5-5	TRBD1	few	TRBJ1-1	CASERTGGGPEAFF	TGTGCCAGCGAGAGGACAGGGGGTGGGCCTGAAGCTTTCTTT
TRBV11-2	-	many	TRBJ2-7	CASSSISGVRYF	TGTGCCAGCAGCTCGATCTCGGGGGTACGGTACTTC
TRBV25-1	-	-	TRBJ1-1	CASSVFSGKGGEAFF	TGTGCCAGCAGTGTTTTCAGCGGGAAGGGAGGTGAAGCTTTCTTT
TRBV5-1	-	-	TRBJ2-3	CASSELIGTDTQYF	TGCGCCAGCAGTGAGCTTATTGGCACAGATACGCAGTATTTT
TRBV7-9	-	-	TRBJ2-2	CASSLKPRSDPGNTGELFF	TGTGCCAGCAGCTTAAAACCCAGGAGCGATCCGGGGAACACCGGGGAGCTGTTTTTT
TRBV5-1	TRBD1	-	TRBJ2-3	CASSPDRPLTDTQYF	TGCGCCAGCAGCCCGGACAGGCCCCTGACAGATACGCAGTATTTT
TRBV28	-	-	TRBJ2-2	CASSVEEPNTGELFF	TGTGCCAGCAGTGTGGAGGAACCGAACACCGGGGAGCTGTTTTTT
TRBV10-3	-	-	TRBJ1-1	CAISSDGNTEAFF	TGTGCCATCAGCTCGGACGGGAACACTGAAGCTTTCTTT
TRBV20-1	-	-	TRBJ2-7	CGHLWDPEVDEQYF	TGCGGCCACCTTTGGGACCCGGAGGTTGACGAGCAGTACTTC